This T cell receptor beta chain was sequenced during a study of identical twins. Each CDR3 protein gets one entry after TCRdb re-called the 5' RACE reads with MiXCR. The sample consists of roughly 1.6 million distinct CDR3 sequences, about 32% of them appearing once. Material: cord blood. The sequence derives from a newborn girl in good health.

The CDR3 spells CASSQEQGMGQPQHF. The CDR3 DNA sequence: TGCGCCAGCAGCCAAGAACAGGGAATGGGTCAGCCCCAGCATTTT. The chain has TRBV4-1 and TRBJ1-5; tentative D call: TRBD1 (6 bases). Germline CDR1 and CDR2: MGHRA and YSYEKL. The V gene lost 0 bases and the J gene lost 6 bases, with 12 bases spanning the gap. This CDR3 is built from 15 residues.